In its sample, the clone carrying this T cell receptor (beta chain) was seen once. Its antigen is not known. The sample originates from a study of blood T cells in healthy people across ages. Study-wide findings and caveats: With naive T cell percentage, TCR beta diversity showed a strong correlation. Long-lived donors exceeded aged donors in naive CD4+ cells and diversity.

V dropped 0 bases and J dropped 7; count of bases not matched to a gene: 5. The length of the CDR3 is 15 residues. Germline CDR1 and CDR2: SGHRS and YFSETQ. Together with a sample-barcoded 5' primer, a J-beta primer mix was included in a second PCR lasting about 6 to 12 cycles. TCRdb recomputed calls from the 5' RACE reads with MiXCR, one row per CDR3 protein. The data show about 800,000 distinct CDR3 sequences, over 45% seen once. Donors were healthy Caucasian individuals from Russia aged about 6 to 100. The chain carries TRBV5-1 and TRBJ2-1; 9 positions match TRBD2. Sequencing input: blood. This TCR was recovered from a man aged 30 to 45 in good health. CDR3 in amino acids: CASSLASGIKNEQFF. The CDR3 DNA sequence: TGCGCCAGCAGCTTGGCTAGCGGGATAAAAAATGAGCAGTTCTTC. The entire variable domain, with the rest obtained from reference TRBV5-1 and TRBJ2-1, is as follows: KAGVTQTPRYLIKTRGQQVTLSCSPISGHRSVSWYQQTPGQGLQFLFEYFSETQRNKGNFPGRFSGRQFSNSRSEMNVSTLELGDSALYLCASSLASGIKNEQFFGPGTRLTVL.